Here is one T cell receptor (beta chain) with its context. This record belongs to a study of blood T cell repertoires in COVID-19. The method was immunoSEQ multiplex PCR; TCRdb's version includes in-frame clones alone and lacks a portion of them. The sample has approximately 200,000 clones, roughly nine tenths seen once. After removal of 9 bases from V and 7 bases from J, the junction contained 12 bases not matched to a gene. Germline CDR1 is LNHDA and CDR2 is SQIVND (reference sequence). This CDR3 is built from 15 residues. The sequenced sample was peripheral blood. The J gene is TRBJ1-3, the V gene TRBV19; 10 bases map to TRBD1. The sequence was obtained from a woman aged 50 to 60 with acute or convalescent COVID-19. CDR3 DNA sequence: TGTGCCAGCCTCCCCAGGGACAGGGGCCTGAACACCATATATTTT. It translates to CASLPRDRGLNTIYF.